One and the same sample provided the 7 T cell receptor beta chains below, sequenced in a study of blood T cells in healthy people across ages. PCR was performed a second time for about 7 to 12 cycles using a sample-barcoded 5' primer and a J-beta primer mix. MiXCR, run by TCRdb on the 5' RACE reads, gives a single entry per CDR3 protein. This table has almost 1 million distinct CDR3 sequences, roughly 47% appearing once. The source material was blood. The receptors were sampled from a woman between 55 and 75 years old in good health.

CDR3 nucleotides: TGTGCCAGCAGCCCCCCCCTGGGTGGCTACACCTTC. Protein: CASSPPLGGYTF. This chain connects TRBV7-9 to TRBJ1-2; no definite D call. The CDR3 spans 12 residues. Per the germline V gene, CDR1 is SEHNR and CDR2 is FQNEAQ (reference sequence). V was trimmed by 5 bases and J by 7 bases, leaving 11 bases between them.

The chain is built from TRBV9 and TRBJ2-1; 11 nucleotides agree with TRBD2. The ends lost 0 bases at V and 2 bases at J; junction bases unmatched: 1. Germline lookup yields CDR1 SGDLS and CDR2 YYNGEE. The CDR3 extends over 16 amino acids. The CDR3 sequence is CASSVVSGRAYNEQFF. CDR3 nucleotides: TGTGCCAGCAGCGTAGTTAGCGGGAGGGCCTACAATGAGCAGTTCTTC.

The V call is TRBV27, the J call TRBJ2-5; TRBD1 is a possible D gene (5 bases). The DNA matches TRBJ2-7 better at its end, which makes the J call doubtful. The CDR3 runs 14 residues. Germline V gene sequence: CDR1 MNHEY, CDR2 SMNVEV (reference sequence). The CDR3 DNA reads TGTGCCAGCAGTTTAGCAGGGCGAAGGTACGAGCAGTACTTC. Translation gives CASSLAGRRYEQYF.

The DNA for the CDR3 is TGCGCCAGCAGCTTCAGGGGCGACATGCTCGACAATGAGCAGTACTTC. Translating gives CASSFRGDMLDNEQYF. The rearrangement uses TRBV5-1 and TRBJ2-5; the D gene is possibly TRBD1 (6 bases). This CDR3 comprises 16 residues. The germline gives CDR1 SGHRS, CDR2 YFSETQ. The V and J ends lost 2 bases and 11 bases respectively, with 25 bases between them.

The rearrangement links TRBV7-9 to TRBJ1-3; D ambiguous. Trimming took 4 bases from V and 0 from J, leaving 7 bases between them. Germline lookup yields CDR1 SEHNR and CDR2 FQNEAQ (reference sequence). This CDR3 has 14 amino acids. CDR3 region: CASSYGYSGNTIYF. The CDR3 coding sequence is TGTGCCAGCAGCTACGGATACTCTGGAAACACCATATATTTT.

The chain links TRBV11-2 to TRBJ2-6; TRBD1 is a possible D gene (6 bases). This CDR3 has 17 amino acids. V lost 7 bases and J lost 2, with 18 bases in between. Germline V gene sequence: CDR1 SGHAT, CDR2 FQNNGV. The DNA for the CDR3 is TGTGCCAGCATCCCACAGGGATTTCTTGCTGGGGCCAACGTCCTGACTTTC. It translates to CASIPQGFLAGANVLTF.

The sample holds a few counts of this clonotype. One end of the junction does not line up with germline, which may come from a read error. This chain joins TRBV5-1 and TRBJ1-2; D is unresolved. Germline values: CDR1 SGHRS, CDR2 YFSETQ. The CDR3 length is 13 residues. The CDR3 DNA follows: TGCGCCAGCAGCTTTGAGGGTAACTCTGGCTACACCTTC. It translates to CASSFEGNSGYTF.